This T cell receptor beta chain was identified in a study of blood T cell repertoires in COVID-19. Some clones are missing from TCRdb's copy, which holds only in-frame ones; the method was immunoSEQ multiplex PCR. Of a few hundred thousand clones in the sample, over 75% were seen once. This CDR3 is built from 14 residues. The V and J ends lost 2 bases and 0 bases respectively, with 7 bases between them. The germline CDR1 and CDR2 sequences are MNHEY and SVGEGT. Sequencing used PBMCs or T cells enriched from blood (not recorded which). The chain combines TRBV6-2 or TRBV6-3 with TRBJ1-1; unclear D gene. The sequence was obtained from a man aged 40-55 years in a cohort exposed to, infected with or recovered from COVID-19 (not recorded which). CDR3 sequence reads: CASSYVLMNTEAFF. The CDR3 coding sequence is TGTGCCAGCAGTTACGTTCTTATGAACACTGAAGCTTTCTTT.